This TCR beta chain was found in a study of early T cells in non-severe SARS-CoV-2 infection. As for the study in general: Unsorted whole blood bulk RNA was sequenced, with unpaired chains.

General study findings and limits: Matching against VDJdb likely underestimated virus-specific expansions, favoring anti-spike CD8.

Unique molecular identifiers tagged individual cDNA molecules. TCRdb analysed the 5' RACE reads with MiXCR anew, one entry per CDR3 protein. Of 90,000 to 130,000 distinct CDR3 sequences listed, roughly 13% are singletons. As for this clonotype: The antigen is undetermined.

Trimming at V came to 5 bases and at J to 5 bases, leaving 7 bases not matched to a gene. There are 14 residues in the CDR3. The germline gives CDR1 MNHEY, CDR2 SMNVEV (reference sequence). The sample consisted of whole blood, taken at baseline. The sequence was collected from an adult who was a healthcare worker with PCR-confirmed SARS-CoV-2 infection or an uninfected control (not recorded which). This chain links TRBV27 with TRBJ2-7, with 9 nucleotides matching TRBD2. This CDR3 reads CASSHSTSGNEQYF. CDR3 sequence (DNA): TGTGCCAGCAGTCATTCGACTAGCGGTAACGAGCAGTACTTC.